The 18 T cell receptor beta chains listed next were all sequenced from one sample in a study of glioma-infiltrating T cells (dated by TCRdb to the mid-2010s). Data came from an Illumina MiSeq. TCR alpha and beta CDR3 regions were amplified with the iRepertoire nested amplicon-rescue multiplex PCR (arm-PCR) platform from RNA. TCRdb reran the public reads through fastp at Q25 and MiXCR, keeping productive beta chains. A single entry per CDR3 protein holds the most common genes and DNA from its merged rows. Here the sample has about 210,000 distinct CDR3 sequences; about 32% occur a single time. The ten largest make up roughly 21% of the sample. Sequencing used glioma tissue, nonneoplastic brain tissue, or PBMCs (not recorded which). The origin of the receptors is a human donor with low-grade glioma or glioblastoma, undergoing nonglioma brain surgery, or in good health (not recorded which).

This clonotype was counted many times. CDR3 nucleotides: TGTGCCAGCAGTTTATCGTGGACAGCGAACACCGGGGAGCTGTTTTTT. This translates into CASSLSWTANTGELFF. V is TRBV27 and J is TRBJ2-2, with D possibly being TRBD1 (6 bases). Germline V gene lookup returns CDR1 MNHEY and CDR2 SMNVEV (reference sequence). The CDR3 spans 16 residues. With 0 bases removed from V and 0 bases from J, the gap between germline ends came to 8 bases.

Comments on this clonotype: A read error is possible here, since a much larger clone lies one base away. The J gene is TRBJ2-7, the V gene TRBV7-2; 10 bases map to TRBD2. The germline V gene encodes CDR1 SGHTA and CDR2 FQGNSA. V lost 8 bases to trimming and J lost 4 bases; unmatched junction nucleotides: 11. The CDR3 runs to 15 residues. CDR3 sequence reads: CASGDQAGGPYEQYF. As DNA, the CDR3 is TGTGCCAGCGGCGACCAAGCGGGAGGGCCTTACGAGCAGTACTTC.

At least ten counts were recorded for this clonotype. V is TRBV19 and J is TRBJ2-7; D call uncertain. CDR3 length: 12 amino acids. Germline V gene data show CDR1 as LNHDA and CDR2 as SQIVND (reference sequence). V lost 4 bases to trimming and J lost 4 bases, with 8 bases between them. The CDR3 region has the DNA TGTGCCAGTAGTAATGGCGTTTACGAGCAGTACTTC. Protein: CASSNGVYEQYF.

This rearrangement joins TRBV5-1 to TRBJ2-5; 7 bases agree with TRBD1. Germline V CDR1 and CDR2: SGHRS, YFSETQ. The CDR3 extends over 17 amino acids. V lost 4 bases to trimming and J lost 4 bases; unmatched junction nucleotides: 16. The CDR3 sequence is CASSQMRTGTARETQYF. CDR3 bases: TGCGCCAGCAGCCAAATGAGGACCGGGACAGCGCGAGAGACCCAGTACTTC.

This clonotype was found many times. V gene TRBV19 combines with J gene TRBJ1-1, with D maybe TRBD1 (5 bases). Trimming took 3 bases from V and 1 from J, leaving 9 bases between them. The germline V gene encodes CDR1 LNHDA and CDR2 SQIVND (reference sequence). The CDR3 runs 14 residues. As DNA, the CDR3 is TGTGCCAGTAGTATCAAGACAGCGAACACTGAAGCTTTCTTT. It codes for CASSIKTANTEAFF.

A note on this clonotype: A read error may explain this, as a much larger clone is one base away. This chain connects TRBV19 to TRBJ1-5; no clear D. Per the germline V gene, CDR1 is LNHDA and CDR2 is SQIVND (reference sequence). The CDR3 runs to 13 residues. CDR3 protein: CASTLKDNKPQHF. CDR3 in DNA: TGTGCCAGTACCCTCAAAGACAATAAGCCCCAGCATTTT.

This rearrangement joins TRBV7-9 to TRBJ2-5; 12 nucleotides line up with TRBD2. V dropped 4 bases and J dropped 3; count of bases not matched to a gene: 3. Germline V CDR1 and CDR2: SEHNR, FQNEAQ (reference sequence). The CDR3 is 15 amino acids. The CDR3 loop reads CASSSGLAGKETQYF. CDR3 DNA sequence: TGTGCCAGCAGCTCCGGACTAGCGGGAAAAGAGACCCAGTACTTC.

This chain links TRBV19 with TRBJ1-1; D is possibly TRBD1 (5 bases). The V and J ends lost 5 bases and 11 bases respectively, with 18 bases between them. In germline, CDR1 is LNHDA, CDR2 SQIVND (reference sequence). CDR3 length equals 13 residues. The CDR3 DNA follows: TGTGCCAGTAGTCCACGGGGCCCCGGCGTGGCTTTCTTT. Amino acids: CASSPRGPGVAFF.

This clonotype was seen at least ten times. This chain joins TRBV7-9 and TRBJ2-1; D may be TRBD1 (5 bases). This CDR3 spans 13 amino acids. V was pared by 1 base and J by 4 bases, with 5 bases between. The germline CDR1 and CDR2 sequences are SEHNR and FQNEAQ (reference sequence). The CDR3 DNA reads as TGTGCCAGCAGCTTAGACAGGTACAATGAGCAGTTCTTC. It codes for CASSLDRYNEQFF.

In this sample, this clonotype turned up many times. The rearrangement uses TRBV6-4 and TRBJ1-1, with unresolved D. The CDR3 totals 18 residues. CDR1 is MRHNA and CDR2 is SNTAGT in the germline V gene. The V end was cut by 0 bases, the J end by 0 bases, with 17 bases between. The CDR3: CASSDSTSAREVNTEAFF. The CDR3 region has the DNA TGTGCCAGCAGTGACTCAACTTCCGCTCGGGAGGTGAACACTGAAGCTTTCTTT.

This clonotype has just one count. This may come from a read error, since a much larger clone is one base off. The rearrangement joins TRBV11-2 to TRBJ1-3; unclear D gene. There are 14 residues in the CDR3. V was clipped by 9 bases and J by 2 bases, with 14 bases between them. The germline V gene encodes CDR1 SGHAT and CDR2 FQNNGV. The CDR3 sequence: CARSPTYPGNTIYF. The CDR3 DNA reads TGTGCCAGAAGCCCCACTTATCCTGGAAACACCATATATTTT.

This clonotype was counted many times. The chain joins TRBV27 to TRBJ2-7; D is ambiguous. Germline V lookup: CDR1 MNHEY, CDR2 SMNVEV (reference sequence). The V end was cut by 5 bases, the J end by 0 bases, with 8 bases between. CDR3 size: 13 residues. CDR3 nucleotides: TGTGCCAGCAGTAGCGCTGACTCCTACGAGCAGTACTTC. It is translated as CASSSADSYEQYF.

This clonotype has ten or more counts. The chain uses TRBV4-1 and TRBJ1-5, with D uncertain. Trimming pared 2 bases from V and 0 bases from J, leaving 14 bases between. CDR1 is MGHRA and CDR2 is YSYEKL in the germline V gene. There are 17 residues in the CDR3. The CDR3 nucleotides read TGCGCCAGCAGCCAATGGGCCGGGCCGGATAGCAATCAGCCCCAGCATTTT. Protein: CASSQWAGPDSNQPQHF.

This clonotype turned up a few times. For the CDR3, the DNA is TGTGCCAGCAGCGCGGGGGAGGGCTCCTATGGCTACACCTTC. It yields the protein CASSAGEGSYGYTF. The rearrangement links TRBV9 to TRBJ1-2; possibly TRBD1 for D (5 bases). Germline assignment: CDR1 SGDLS and CDR2 YYNGEE. CDR3 size: 14 residues. Trimming cost V 3 bases and J 4 bases, with 13 bases left between them.

The chain joins TRBV2 to TRBJ2-2; 7 bases line up with TRBD1. After removal of 7 bases from V and 1 base from J, the junction contained 12 bases not matched to a gene. Germline V CDR1 and CDR2: SNHLY, FYNNEI. CDR3 length equals 17 residues. CDR3 sequence: CASTTPPGTVNTGELFF. The CDR3 nucleotides read TGTGCCAGCACCACCCCCCCAGGGACAGTGAACACCGGGGAGCTGTTTTTT.

This clonotype occurred many times. J is TRBJ2-3 and V is TRBV7-8; a possible D gene is TRBD2 (6 bases). The CDR3 is 13 residues long. The V gene lost 5 bases and the J gene lost 4 bases, with 10 bases spanning the gap. From germline, CDR1 is SGHVS and CDR2 FQNEAQ. CDR3 DNA: TGTGCCAGCAGCACAGCGGGCGCAGATACGCAGTATTTT. This translates into CASSTAGADTQYF.

Turning to this clonotype: An end of the junction differs from the germline gene, which may be a read error. The chain is built from TRBV20-1 and TRBJ2-1; TRBD2 matches 8 bases. The CDR3 has 14 residues. Per germline, CDR1 DFQATT and CDR2 SNEGSKA (reference sequence). In DNA form, the CDR3 reads TGTATTGCTAGGGGCGCGGGGGGCTACAATGAGCAGTTCTTC. Translated: CIARGAGGYNEQFF.

This clonotype has at least ten counts. The genes are TRBV20-1 and TRBJ1-1; TRBD1 matches 7 bases. Per the germline V gene, CDR1 is DFQATT and CDR2 is SNEGSKA (reference sequence). The CDR3 sequence is 14 residues long. Trimming took 4 bases from V and 3 from J; bases not matched to a gene: 8. The CDR3 region has the DNA TGCAGTGCTACCAGACAGGGCGGGTACACTGAAGCTTTCTTT. This gives the protein CSATRQGGYTEAFF.